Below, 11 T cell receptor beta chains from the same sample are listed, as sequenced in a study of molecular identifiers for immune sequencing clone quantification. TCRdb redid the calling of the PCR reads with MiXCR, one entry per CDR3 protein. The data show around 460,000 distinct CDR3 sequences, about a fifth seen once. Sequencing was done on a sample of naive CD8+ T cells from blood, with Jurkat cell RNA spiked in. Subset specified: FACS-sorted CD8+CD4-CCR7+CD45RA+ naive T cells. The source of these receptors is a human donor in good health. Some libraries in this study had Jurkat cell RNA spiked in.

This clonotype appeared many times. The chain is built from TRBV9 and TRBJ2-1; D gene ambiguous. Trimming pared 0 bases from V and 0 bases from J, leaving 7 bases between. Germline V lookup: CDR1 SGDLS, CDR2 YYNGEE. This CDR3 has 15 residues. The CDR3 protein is CASSVVPSSYNEQFF. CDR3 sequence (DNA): TGTGCCAGCAGCGTAGTCCCTAGCTCCTACAATGAGCAGTTCTTC.

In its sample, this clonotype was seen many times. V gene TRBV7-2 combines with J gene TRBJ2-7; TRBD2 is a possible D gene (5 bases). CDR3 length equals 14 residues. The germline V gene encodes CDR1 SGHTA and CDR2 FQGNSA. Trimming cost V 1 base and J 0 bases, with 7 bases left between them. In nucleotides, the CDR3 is TGTGCCAGCAGCTTAGAAGGGAGCTCCTACGAGCAGTACTTC. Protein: CASSLEGSSYEQYF.

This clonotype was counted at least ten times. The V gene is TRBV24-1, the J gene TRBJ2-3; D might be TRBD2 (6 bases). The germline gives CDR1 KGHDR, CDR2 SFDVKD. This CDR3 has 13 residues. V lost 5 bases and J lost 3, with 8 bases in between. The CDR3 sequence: CATSGGLTDTQYF. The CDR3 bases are TGTGCCACCAGTGGGGGACTTACAGATACGCAGTATTTT.

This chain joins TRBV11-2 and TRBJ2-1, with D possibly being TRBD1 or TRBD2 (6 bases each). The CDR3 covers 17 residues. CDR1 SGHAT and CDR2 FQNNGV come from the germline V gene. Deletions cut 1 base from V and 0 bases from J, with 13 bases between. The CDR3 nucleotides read TGTGCCAGCAGCTTAGGCTTGGGGGGCAGCTCCTACAATGAGCAGTTCTTC. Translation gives CASSLGLGGSSYNEQFF. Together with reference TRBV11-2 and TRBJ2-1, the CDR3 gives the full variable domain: EAGVAQSPRYKIIEKRQSVAFWCNPISGHATLYWYQQILGQGPKLLIQFQNNGVVDDSQLPKDRFSAERLKGVDSTLKIQPAKLEDSAVYLCASSLGLGGSSYNEQFFGPGTRLTVL.

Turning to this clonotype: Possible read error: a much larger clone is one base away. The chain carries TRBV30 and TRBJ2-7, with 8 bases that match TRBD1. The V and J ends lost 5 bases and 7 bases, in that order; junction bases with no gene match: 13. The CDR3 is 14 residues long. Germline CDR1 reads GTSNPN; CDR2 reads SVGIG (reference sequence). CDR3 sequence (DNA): TGTGCCTGGGCTCCCGGGACAGGTCTCGGGGAGCAGTACTTC. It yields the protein CAWAPGTGLGEQYF.

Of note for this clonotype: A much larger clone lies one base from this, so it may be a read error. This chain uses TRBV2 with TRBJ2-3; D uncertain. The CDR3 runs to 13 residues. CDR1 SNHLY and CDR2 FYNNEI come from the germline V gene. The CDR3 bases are TGTGCCGGCAGAGTGGCCCTCACAGATACGCAGTATTTT. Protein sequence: CAGRVALTDTQYF.

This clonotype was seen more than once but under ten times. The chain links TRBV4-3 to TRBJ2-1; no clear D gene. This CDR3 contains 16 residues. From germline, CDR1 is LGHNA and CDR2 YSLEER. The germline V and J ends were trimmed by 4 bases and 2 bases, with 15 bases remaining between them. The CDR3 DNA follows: TGCGCCAGCAGCCCAACTTCGCAGGTACCCTACAATGAGCAGTTCTTC. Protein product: CASSPTSQVPYNEQFF.

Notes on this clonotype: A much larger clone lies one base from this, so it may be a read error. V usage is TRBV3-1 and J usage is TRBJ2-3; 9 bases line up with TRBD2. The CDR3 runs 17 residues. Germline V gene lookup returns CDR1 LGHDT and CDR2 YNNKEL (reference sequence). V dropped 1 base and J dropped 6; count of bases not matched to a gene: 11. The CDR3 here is CASSQGTRGGATDTQYF. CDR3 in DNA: TGTGCCAGCAGCCAAGGTACTCGCGGGGGGGCAACGGATACGCAGTATTTT.

This CDR3 is CSVTQGANTEAFF. The CDR3 DNA reads TGCAGCGTTACACAGGGGGCGAACACTGAAGCTTTCTTT. V gene TRBV29-1 combines with J gene TRBJ1-1, with 9 positions matching TRBD1. This CDR3 region has 13 residues. V shed 5 bases and J 1 base; nucleotides not matched to a gene: 2. The germline V gene encodes CDR1 SQVTM and CDR2 ANQGSEA.

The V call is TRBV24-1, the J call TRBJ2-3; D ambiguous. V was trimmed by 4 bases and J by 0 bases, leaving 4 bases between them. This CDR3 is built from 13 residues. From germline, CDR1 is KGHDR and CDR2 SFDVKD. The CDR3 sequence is CATSEYSTDTQYF. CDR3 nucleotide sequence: TGTGCCACCAGTGAATATAGCACAGATACGCAGTATTTT.

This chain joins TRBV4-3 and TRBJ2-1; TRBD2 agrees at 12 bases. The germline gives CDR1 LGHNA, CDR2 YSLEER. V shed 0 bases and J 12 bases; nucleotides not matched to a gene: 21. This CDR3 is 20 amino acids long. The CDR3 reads CASSQDHRGGGLAGDRWQFF. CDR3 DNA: TGCGCCAGCAGCCAAGATCATCGCGGTGGGGGACTAGCGGGCGATCGGTGGCAGTTCTTC.